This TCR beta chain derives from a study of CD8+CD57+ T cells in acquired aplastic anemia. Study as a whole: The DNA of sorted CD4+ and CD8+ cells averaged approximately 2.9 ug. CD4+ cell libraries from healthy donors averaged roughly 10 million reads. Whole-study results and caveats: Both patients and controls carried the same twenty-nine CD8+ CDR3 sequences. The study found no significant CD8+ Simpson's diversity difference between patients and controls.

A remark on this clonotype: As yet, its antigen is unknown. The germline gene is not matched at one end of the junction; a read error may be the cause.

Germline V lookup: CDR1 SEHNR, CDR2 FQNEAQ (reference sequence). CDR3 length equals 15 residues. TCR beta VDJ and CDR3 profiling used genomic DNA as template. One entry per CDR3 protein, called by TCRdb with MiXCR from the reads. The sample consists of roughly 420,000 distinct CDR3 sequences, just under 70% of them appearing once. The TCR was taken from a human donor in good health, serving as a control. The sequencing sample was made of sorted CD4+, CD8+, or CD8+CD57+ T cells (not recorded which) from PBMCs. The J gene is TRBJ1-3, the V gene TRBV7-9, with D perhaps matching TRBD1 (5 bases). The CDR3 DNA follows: TGCGCCAGCAGCTCAGGCATGGATGGGGGAACCACCATATATTTT. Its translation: CASSSGMDGGTTIYF. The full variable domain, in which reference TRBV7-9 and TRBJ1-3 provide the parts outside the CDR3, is DTGVSQNPRHKITKRGQNVTFRCDPISEHNRLYWYRQTLGQGPEFLTYFQNEAQLEKSRLLSDRFSAERPKGSFSTLEIQRTEQGDSAMYLCASSSGMDGGTTIYFGEGSWLTVV.